What follows are 7 T cell receptor beta chains derived from one specimen sequenced in a study of somatic mutations in cytotoxic T cells in rheumatoid arthritis. Only in-frame clones appear in the TCRdb table, and some are missing; sequencing was by immunoSEQ multiplex PCR. The data show approximately 17,000 clones, about four fifths seen once. The sample was CD8+ T cells sorted from blood. These receptors were collected from an adult with rheumatoid arthritis.

V and J are TRBV29-1 and TRBJ2-6; tentative D call: TRBD2 (6 bases). The CDR3 spans 18 residues. The V end was cut by 2 bases, the J end by 0 bases, with 17 bases between. Germline values: CDR1 SQVTM, CDR2 ANQGSEA. The CDR3 spells CSVEYEEGSYSGANVLTF. The CDR3 nucleotides are TGCAGCGTTGAATATGAGGAGGGGTCCTACTCTGGGGCCAACGTCCTGACTTTC.

This clone was seen only a few times. The rearrangement joins TRBV11-3 to TRBJ2-7; no clear D gene. The CDR3 extends over 12 amino acids. In germline, CDR1 is SGHNT, CDR2 YENEEA. V gave up 4 bases and J gave up 4 bases, with 8 bases separating them. CDR3 coding DNA: TGTGCCAGCAGCTCTGACGATTACGAGCAGTACTTC. It specifies CASSSDDYEQYF.

The rearrangement uses TRBV21-1 and TRBJ2-1; the table's D call of TRBD2 was not tested on the DNA. TRBV21-1 constitutes a pseudogene. This CDR3 spans 16 amino acids. DNA of the CDR3: TGTGCCAGCAGGGGACTAGCGGGGGAGTGCTACAATGAGCAGTTCTTC. This encodes CASRGLAGECYNEQFF.

The chain joins TRBV13 to TRBJ2-7; TRBD1 might be the D (6 bases). V shed 4 bases and J shed 3 bases, with 19 bases lying between them. The germline gives CDR1 PRHDT, CDR2 FYEKMQ (reference sequence). CDR3 size: 16 residues. This CDR3 is CASSSFTQQGSYEQYF. As DNA, the CDR3 is TGTGCCAGCAGCTCGTTCACCCAACAGGGAAGCTACGAGCAGTACTTC.

The chain is built from TRBV4-1 and TRBJ1-3, with no clear D. This CDR3 is built from 13 residues. Trimming removed 1 base at V and 4 bases at J, with 5 bases between. Germline V CDR1 and CDR2: MGHRA, YSYEKL. CDR3 protein: CASSQVPGNTIYF. The CDR3, as DNA: TGCGCCAGCAGCCAAGTCCCCGGAAACACCATATATTTT.

The V gene is TRBV27, the J gene TRBJ2-1; TRBD2 matches 7 bases. J lost 7 bases, V lost 5 bases, and 11 bases had no gene match. Germline V gene data show CDR1 as MNHEY and CDR2 as SMNVEV (reference sequence). The CDR3 is 15 residues long. The CDR3 is CASSPLGGGSNEQFF. For the CDR3, the DNA is TGTGCCAGCAGTCCCCTGGGCGGGGGATCGAATGAGCAGTTCTTC.

V is TRBV19 and J is TRBJ2-2; the D is unclear. Trimming left V 5 bases short and J 8 bases short, with 12 bases between. CDR3 size: 13 residues. Germline loops: CDR1 LNHDA, CDR2 SQIVND (reference sequence). The DNA of the CDR3 is TGTGCCAGTAGTCTTGGGGATCGGGGGGAGCTGTTTTTT. The encoded protein is CASSLGDRGELFF. The variable domain in full, completed from reference TRBV19 and TRBJ2-2, reads DGGITQSPKYLFRKEGQNVTLSCEQNLNHDAMYWYRQDPGQGLRLIYYSQIVNDFQKGDIAEGYSVSREKKESFPLTVTSAQKNPTAFYLCASSLGDRGELFFGEGSRLTVL.